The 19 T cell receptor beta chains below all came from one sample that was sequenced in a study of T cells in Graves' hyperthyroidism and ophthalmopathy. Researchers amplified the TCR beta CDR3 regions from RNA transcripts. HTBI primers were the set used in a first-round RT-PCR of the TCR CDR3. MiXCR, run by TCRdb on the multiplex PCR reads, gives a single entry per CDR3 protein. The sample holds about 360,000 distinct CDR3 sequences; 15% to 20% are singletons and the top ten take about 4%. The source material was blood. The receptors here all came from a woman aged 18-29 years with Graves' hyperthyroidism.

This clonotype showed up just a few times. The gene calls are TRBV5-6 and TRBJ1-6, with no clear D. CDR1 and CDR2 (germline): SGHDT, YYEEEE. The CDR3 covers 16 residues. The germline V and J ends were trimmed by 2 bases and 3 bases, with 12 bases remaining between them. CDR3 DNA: TGTGCCAGCAGCTTACGCAGGCCGATCTATAATTCACCCCTCCACTTT. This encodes CASSLRRPIYNSPLHF.

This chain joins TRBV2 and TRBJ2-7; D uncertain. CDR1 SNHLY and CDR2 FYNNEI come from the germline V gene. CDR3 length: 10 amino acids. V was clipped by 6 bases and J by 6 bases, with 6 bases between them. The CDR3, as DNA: TGTGCCAGCAGAGGAATCGAGCAGTACTTC. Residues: CASRGIEQYF.

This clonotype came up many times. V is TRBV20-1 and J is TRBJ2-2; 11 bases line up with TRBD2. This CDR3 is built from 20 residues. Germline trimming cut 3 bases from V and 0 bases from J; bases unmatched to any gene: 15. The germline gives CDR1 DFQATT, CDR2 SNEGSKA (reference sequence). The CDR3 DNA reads TGCAGTGCTAGGAATAGCGGGGGGGCGAGAAGGGATCCGAACACCGGGGAGCTGTTTTTT. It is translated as CSARNSGGARRDPNTGELFF.

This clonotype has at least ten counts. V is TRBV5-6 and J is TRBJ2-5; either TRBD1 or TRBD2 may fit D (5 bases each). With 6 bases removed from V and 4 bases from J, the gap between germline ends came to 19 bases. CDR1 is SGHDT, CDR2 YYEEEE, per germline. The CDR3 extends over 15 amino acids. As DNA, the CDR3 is TGTGCCAGCACCCTCCGGGGTAGGGGACGAGAGACCCAGTACTTC. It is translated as CASTLRGRGRETQYF.

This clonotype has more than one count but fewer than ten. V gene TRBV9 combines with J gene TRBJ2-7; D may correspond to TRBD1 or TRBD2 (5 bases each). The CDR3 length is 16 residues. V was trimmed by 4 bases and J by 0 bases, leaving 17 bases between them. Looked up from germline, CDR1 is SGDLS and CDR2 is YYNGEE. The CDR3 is CASSKTGTGNSYEQYF. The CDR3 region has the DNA TGTGCCAGCAGCAAAACCGGGACGGGGAACTCCTACGAGCAGTACTTC.

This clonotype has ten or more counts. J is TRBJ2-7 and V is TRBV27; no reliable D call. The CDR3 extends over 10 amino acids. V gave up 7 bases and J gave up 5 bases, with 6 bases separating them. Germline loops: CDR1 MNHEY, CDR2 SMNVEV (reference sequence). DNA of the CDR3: TGTGCCAGCACCTTAGACGAGCAGTACTTC. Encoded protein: CASTLDEQYF.

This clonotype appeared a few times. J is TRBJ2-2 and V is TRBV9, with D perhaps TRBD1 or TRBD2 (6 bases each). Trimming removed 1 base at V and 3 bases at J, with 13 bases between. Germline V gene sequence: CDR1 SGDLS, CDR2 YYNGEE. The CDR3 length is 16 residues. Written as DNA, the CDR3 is TGTGCCAGCAGCGTACCCAGGGGCGGGGACACCGGGGAGCTGTTTTTT. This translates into CASSVPRGGDTGELFF. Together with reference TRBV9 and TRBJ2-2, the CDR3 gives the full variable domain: DSGVTQTPKHLITATGQRVTLRCSPRSGDLSVYWYQQSLDQGLQFLIQYYNGEERAKGNILERFSAQQFPDLHSELNLSSLELGDSALYFCASSVPRGGDTGELFFGEGSRLTVL.

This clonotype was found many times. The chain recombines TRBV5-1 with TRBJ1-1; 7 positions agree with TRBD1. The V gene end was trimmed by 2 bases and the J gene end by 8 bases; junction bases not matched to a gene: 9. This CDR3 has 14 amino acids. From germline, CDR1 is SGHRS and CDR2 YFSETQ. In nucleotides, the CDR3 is TGCGCCAGCAGCTTAGGACAGGTCGAGATGGAAGCTTTCTTT. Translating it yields CASSLGQVEMEAFF.

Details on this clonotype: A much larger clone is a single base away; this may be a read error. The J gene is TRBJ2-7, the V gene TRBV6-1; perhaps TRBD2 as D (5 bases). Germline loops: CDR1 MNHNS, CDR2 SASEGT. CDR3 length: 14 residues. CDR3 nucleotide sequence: TGTGCCAGCCGGGGATGGAGCCTAACCTACGAGGAGTACTTC. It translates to CASRGWSLTYEEYF.

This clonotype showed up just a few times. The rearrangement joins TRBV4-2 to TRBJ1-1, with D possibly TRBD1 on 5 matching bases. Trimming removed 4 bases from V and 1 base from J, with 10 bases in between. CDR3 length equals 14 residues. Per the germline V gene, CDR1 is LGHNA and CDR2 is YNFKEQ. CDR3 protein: CASSRGRKNTEAFF. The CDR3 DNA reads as TGTGCCAGCAGCCGGGGACGTAAGAACACTGAAGCTTTCTTT.

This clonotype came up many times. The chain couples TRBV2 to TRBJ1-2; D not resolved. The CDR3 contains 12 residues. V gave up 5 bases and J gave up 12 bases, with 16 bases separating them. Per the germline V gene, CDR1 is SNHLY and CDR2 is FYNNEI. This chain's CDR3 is CASSNILGFDTF. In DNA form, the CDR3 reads TGTGCCAGCAGTAATATCTTAGGGTTTGACACCTTC. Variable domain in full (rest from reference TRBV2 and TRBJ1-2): EPEVTQTPSHQVTQMGQEVILRCVPISNHLYFYWYRQILGQKVEFLVSFYNNEISEKSEIFDDQFSVERPDGSNFTLKIRSTKLEDSAMYFCASSNILGFDTFGSGTRLTVV.

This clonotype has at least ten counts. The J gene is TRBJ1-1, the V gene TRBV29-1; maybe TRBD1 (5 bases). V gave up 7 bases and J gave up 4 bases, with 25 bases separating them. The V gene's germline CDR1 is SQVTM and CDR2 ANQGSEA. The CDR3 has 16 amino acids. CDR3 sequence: CSATLISPGRITEAFF. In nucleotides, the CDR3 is TGCAGCGCTACCTTAATTTCTCCGGGACGAATCACTGAAGCTTTCTTT.

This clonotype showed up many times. As DNA, the CDR3 is TGCAGCGTTGTACCGGAGGGGTGGACCGGGGAGCTGTTTTTT. This translates into CSVVPEGWTGELFF. This chain joins TRBV29-1 and TRBJ2-2; perhaps TRBD2 as D (6 bases). This CDR3 is 14 amino acids long. Germline CDR1 and CDR2: SQVTM and ANQGSEA. Trimming took 4 bases from V and 5 from J, leaving 14 bases between them.

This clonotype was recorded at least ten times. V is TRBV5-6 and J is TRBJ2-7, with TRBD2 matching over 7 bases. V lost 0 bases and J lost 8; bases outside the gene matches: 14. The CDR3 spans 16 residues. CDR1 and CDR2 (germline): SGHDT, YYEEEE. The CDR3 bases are TGTGCCAGCAGCTTGGCCGGGAGCGGGGTCATGTTTCAGCAGTACTTC. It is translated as CASSLAGSGVMFQQYF.

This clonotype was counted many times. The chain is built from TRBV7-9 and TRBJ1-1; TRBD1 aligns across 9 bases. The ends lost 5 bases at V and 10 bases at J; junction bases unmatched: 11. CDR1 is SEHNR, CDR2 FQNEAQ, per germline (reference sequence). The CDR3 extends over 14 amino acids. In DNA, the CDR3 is TGTGCCAGCAGCGTGAACCGAGACAGGGGGAGAGCTTTCTTT. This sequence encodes CASSVNRDRGRAFF. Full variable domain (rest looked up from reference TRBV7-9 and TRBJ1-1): DTGVSQNPRHKITKRGQNVTFRCDPISEHNRLYWYRQTLGQGPEFLTYFQNEAQLEKSRLLSDRFSAERPKGSFSTLEIQRTEQGDSAMYLCASSVNRDRGRAFFGQGTRLTVV.

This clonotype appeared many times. The CDR3 sequence is CSARDPRSGYEQYF. As DNA, the CDR3 is TGCAGTGCTAGAGATCCCAGGTCTGGCTACGAGCAGTACTTC. The rearrangement links TRBV20-1 to TRBJ2-7; unclear D gene. Trimming took off 0 bases at V and 3 bases at J, with 12 bases between the two ends. Germline assignment: CDR1 DFQATT and CDR2 SNEGSKA (reference sequence). The CDR3 runs to 14 residues.

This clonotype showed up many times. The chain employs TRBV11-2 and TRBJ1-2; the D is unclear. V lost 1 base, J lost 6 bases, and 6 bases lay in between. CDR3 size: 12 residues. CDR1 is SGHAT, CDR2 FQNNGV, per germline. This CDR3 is CASSLVQNGYTF. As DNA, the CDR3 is TGTGCCAGCAGCTTAGTACAGAATGGCTACACCTTC.

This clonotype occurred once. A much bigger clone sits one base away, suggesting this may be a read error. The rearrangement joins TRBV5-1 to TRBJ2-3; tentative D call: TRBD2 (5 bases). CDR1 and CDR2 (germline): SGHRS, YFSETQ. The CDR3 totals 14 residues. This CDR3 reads CAISPWTPTDTQYF. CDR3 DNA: TGCGCCATCAGCCCCTGGACTCCCACGGATACGCAGTATTTT. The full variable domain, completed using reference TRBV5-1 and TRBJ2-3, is KAGVTQTPRYLIKTRGQQVTLSCSPISGHRSVSWYQQTPGQGLQFLFEYFSETQRNKGNFPGRFSGRQFSNSRSEMNVSTLELGDSALYLCAISPWTPTDTQYFGPGTRLTVL.

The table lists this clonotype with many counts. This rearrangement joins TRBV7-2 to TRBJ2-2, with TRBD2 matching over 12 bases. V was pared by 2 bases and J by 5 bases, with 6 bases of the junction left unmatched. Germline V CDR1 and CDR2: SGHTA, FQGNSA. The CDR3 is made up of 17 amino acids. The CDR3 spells CASSLSVLAGGTGELFF. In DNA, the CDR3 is TGTGCCAGCAGCTTATCGGTTCTAGCGGGGGGGACCGGGGAGCTGTTTTTT. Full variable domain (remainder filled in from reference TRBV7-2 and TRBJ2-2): GAGVSQSPSNKVTEKGKDVELRCDPISGHTALYWYRQSLGQGLEFLIYFQGNSAPDKSGLPSDRFSAERTGGSVSTLTIQRTQQEDSAVYLCASSLSVLAGGTGELFFGEGSRLTVL.